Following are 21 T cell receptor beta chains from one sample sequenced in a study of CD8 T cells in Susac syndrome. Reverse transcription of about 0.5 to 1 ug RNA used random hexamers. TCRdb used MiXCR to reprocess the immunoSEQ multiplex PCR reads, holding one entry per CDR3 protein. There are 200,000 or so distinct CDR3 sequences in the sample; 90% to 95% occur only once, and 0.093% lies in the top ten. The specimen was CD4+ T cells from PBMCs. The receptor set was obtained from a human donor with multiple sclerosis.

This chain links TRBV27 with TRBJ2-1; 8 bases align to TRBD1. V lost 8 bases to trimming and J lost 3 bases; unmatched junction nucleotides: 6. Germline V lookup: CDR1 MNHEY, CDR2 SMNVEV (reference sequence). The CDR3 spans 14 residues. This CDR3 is CASSRQGNYNEQFF. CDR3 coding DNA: TGTGCCAGCTCCCGACAGGGGAACTACAATGAGCAGTTCTTC.

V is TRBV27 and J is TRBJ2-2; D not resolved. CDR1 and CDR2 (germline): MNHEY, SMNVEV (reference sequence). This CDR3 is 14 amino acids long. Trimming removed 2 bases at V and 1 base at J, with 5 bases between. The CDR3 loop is CASSLTRNTGELFF. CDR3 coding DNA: TGTGCCAGCAGTTTAACCAGGAACACCGGGGAGCTGTTTTTT.

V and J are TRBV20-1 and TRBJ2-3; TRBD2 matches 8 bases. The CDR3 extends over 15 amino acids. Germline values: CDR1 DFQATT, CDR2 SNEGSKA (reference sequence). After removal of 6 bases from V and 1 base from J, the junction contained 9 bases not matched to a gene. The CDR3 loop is CSADPAAGGTDTQYF. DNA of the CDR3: TGCAGTGCCGACCCCGCAGCGGGGGGCACAGATACGCAGTATTTT.

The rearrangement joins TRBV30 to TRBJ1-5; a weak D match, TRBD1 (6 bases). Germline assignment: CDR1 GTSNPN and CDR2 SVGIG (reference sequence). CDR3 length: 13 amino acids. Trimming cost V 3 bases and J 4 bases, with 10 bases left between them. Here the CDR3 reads CAWSEQGNQPQHF. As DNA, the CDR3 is TGTGCCTGGAGCGAACAGGGTAATCAGCCCCAGCATTTT.

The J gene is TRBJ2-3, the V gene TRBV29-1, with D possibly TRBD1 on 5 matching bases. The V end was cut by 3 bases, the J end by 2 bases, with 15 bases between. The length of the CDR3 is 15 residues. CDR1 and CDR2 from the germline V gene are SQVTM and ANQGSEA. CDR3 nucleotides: TGCAGCGTTGATCTAGGGGCAGGGTTCACAGATACGCAGTATTTT. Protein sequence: CSVDLGAGFTDTQYF.

The CDR3 protein is CSVWFGGSNTGELFF. Written as DNA, the CDR3 is TGCAGCGTTTGGTTCGGCGGATCGAACACCGGGGAGCTGTTTTTT. The gene calls are TRBV29-1 and TRBJ2-2; D unresolved. CDR3 length equals 15 residues. V lost 5 bases and J lost 0, with 13 bases in between. Germline V lookup: CDR1 SQVTM, CDR2 ANQGSEA.

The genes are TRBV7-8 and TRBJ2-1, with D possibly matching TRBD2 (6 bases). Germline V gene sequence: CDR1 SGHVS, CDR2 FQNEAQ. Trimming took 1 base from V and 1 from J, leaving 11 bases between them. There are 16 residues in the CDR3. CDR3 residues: CASSLGGGTSYNEQFF. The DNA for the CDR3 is TGTGCCAGCAGCTTAGGCGGCGGGACGTCCTACAATGAGCAGTTCTTC.

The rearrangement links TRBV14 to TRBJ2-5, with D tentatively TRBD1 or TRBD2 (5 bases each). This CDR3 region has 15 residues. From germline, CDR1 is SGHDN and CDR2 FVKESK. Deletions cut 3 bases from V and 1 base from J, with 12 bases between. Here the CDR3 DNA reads TGTGCCAGCAGCCAGAAGGGACGGCCCCAAGAGACCCAGTACTTC. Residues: CASSQKGRPQETQYF.

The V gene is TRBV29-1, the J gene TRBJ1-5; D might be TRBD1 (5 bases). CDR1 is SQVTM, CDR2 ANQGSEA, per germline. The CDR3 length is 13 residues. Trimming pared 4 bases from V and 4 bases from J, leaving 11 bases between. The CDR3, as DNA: TGCAGCGTTGGGGGCCGGCAAAATCAGCCCCAGCATTTT. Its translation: CSVGGRQNQPQHF.

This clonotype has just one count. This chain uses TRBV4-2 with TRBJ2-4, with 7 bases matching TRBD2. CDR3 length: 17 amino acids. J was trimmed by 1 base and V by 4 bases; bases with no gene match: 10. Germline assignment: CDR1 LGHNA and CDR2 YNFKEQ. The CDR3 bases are TGTGCCAGCAGCCTGCTGGGCGGGAGTGGGGCCAAAAACATTCAGTACTTC. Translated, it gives CASSLLGGSGAKNIQYF.

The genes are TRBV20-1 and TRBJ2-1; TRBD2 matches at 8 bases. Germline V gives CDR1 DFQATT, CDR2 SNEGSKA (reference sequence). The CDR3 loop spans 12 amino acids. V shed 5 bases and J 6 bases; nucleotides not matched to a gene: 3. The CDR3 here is CSALGTSNEQFF. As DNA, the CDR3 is TGCAGTGCTTTGGGGACTAGCAATGAGCAGTTCTTC.

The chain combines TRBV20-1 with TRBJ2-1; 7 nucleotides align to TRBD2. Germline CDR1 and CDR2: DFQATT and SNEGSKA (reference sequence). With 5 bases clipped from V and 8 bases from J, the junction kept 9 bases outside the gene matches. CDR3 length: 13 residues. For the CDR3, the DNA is TGCAGTGCTTGGGAGGGCCAGGTGTATGAGCAGTTCTTC. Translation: CSAWEGQVYEQFF.

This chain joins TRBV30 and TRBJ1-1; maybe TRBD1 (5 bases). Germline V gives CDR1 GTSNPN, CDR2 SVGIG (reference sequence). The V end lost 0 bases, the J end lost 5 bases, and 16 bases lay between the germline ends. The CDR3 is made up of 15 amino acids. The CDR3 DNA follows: TGTGCCTGGAGTGTACTTGGGACCACCGATACTGAAGCTTTCTTT. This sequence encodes CAWSVLGTTDTEAFF. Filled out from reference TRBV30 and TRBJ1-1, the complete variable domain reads SQTIHQWPATLVQPVGSPLSLECTVEGTSNPNLYWYRQAAGRGLQLLFYSVGIGQISSEVPQNLSASRPQDRQFILSSKKLLLSDSGFYLCAWSVLGTTDTEAFFGQGTRLTVV.

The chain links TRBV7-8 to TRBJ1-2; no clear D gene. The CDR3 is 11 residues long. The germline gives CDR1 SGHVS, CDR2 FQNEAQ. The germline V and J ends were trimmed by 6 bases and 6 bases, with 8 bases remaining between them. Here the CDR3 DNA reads TGTGCCAGCAGGAATGGGGATGGCTACACCTTC. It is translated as CASRNGDGYTF. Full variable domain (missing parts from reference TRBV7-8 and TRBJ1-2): GAGVSQSPRYKVAKRGQDVALRCDPISGHVSLFWYQQALGQGPEFLTYFQNEAQLDKSGLPSDRFFAERPEGSVSTLKIQRTQQEDSAVYLCASRNGDGYTFGSGTRLTVV.

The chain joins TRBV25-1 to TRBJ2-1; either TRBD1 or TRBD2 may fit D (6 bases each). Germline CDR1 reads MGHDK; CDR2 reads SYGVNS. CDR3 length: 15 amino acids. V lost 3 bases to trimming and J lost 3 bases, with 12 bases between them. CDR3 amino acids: CASSERDINYNEQFF. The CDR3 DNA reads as TGTGCCAGCAGTGAGCGGGACATCAACTACAATGAGCAGTTCTTC.

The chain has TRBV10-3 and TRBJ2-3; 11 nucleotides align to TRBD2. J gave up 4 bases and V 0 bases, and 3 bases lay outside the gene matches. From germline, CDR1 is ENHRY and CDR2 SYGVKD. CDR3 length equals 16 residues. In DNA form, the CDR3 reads TGTGCCATCAGTGAGTCTCGGGGACTAGCGGCAGATACGCAGTATTTT. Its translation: CAISESRGLAADTQYF.

The chain's CDR3 is CASRGTSGRHEQYF. CDR3 coding DNA: TGTGCCAGCAGGGGGACTAGCGGGAGACACGAGCAGTACTTC. This sequence joins TRBV6-6 and TRBJ2-7; 14 bases are a match to TRBD2. Germline V gene sequence: CDR1 MNHNY, CDR2 SVGAGI (reference sequence). J gave up 5 bases and V 6 bases, and 3 bases lay outside the gene matches. CDR3 size: 14 residues.

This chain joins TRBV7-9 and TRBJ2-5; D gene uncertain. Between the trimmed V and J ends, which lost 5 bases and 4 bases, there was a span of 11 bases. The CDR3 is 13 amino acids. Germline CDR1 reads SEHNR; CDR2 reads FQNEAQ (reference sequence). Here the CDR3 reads CASSINPRETQYF. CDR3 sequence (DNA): TGTGCCAGCAGCATTAATCCTCGAGAGACCCAGTACTTC.

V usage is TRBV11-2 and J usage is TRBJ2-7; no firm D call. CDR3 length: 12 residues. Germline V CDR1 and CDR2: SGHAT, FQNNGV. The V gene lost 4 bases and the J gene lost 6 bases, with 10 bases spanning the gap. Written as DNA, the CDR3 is TGTGCCAGCAGCTCCCTATGGGGCGAGCAGTACTTC. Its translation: CASSSLWGEQYF.

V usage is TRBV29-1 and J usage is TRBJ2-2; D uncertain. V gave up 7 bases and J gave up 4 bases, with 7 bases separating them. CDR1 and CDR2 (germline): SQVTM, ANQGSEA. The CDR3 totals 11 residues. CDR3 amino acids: CSAFITGELFF. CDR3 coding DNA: TGCAGCGCCTTTATCACCGGGGAGCTGTTTTTT.

The CDR3 coding sequence is TGTGCCAGCAGCTTAGGAGGGAACTCCTACAATGAGCAGTTCTTC. Encoded protein: CASSLGGNSYNEQFF. The chain couples TRBV7-8 to TRBJ2-1, with a weak D call TRBD2 (5 bases). Germline loops: CDR1 SGHVS, CDR2 FQNEAQ. The V gene lost 1 base and the J gene lost 0 bases, with 7 bases spanning the gap. CDR3 length equals 15 residues.